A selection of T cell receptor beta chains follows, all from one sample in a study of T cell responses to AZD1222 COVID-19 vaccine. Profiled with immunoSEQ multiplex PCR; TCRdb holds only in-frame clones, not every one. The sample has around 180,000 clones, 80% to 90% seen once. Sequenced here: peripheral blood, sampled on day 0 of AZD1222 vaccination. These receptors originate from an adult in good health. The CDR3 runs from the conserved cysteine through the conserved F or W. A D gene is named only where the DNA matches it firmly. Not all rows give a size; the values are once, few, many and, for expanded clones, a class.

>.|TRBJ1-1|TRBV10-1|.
TGCGCCAGCAGTGGGTTAACTGAAGCTTTCTTT
CASSGLTEAFF
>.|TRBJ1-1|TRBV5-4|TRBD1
TGTGCCAGCAGCACGCGACAGGGGGCGCCAGTAGGGACTGAAGCTTTCTTT
CASSTRQGAPVGTEAFF
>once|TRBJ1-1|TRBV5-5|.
TGTGCCAGCAGCTCGGACCTGAACACTGAAGCTTTCTTT
CASSSDLNTEAFF
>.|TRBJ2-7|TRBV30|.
TGTGCCTGGAGTGGTTTGGGGGTTCGATACTTC
CAWSGLGVRYF
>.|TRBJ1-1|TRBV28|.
TGTGCCAGCAGTTTATGGAACGACGGAAACACTGAAGCTTTCTTT
CASSLWNDGNTEAFF
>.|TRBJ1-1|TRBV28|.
TGTGCCAGCAGTGCGGGACGTGGTACTGAAGCTTTCTTT
CASSAGRGTEAFF
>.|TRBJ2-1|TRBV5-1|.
TGCGCCAGCAGCTTGGACTCAAACTACAATGAGCAGTTCTTC
CASSLDSNYNEQFF
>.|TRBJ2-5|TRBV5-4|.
TGTGCCAGCAGCTTGCGTTCAGGACTGGGGGAGACCCAGTACTTC
CASSLRSGLGETQYF
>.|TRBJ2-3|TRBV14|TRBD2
TGTGCCAGCAGCCAGTTTCGGGGGGGCACAGATACGCAGTATTTT
CASSQFRGGTDTQYF
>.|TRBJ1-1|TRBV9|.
TGTGCCAGCAGCGTAGTAGACAGGTACACTGAAGCTTTCTTT
CASSVVDRYTEAFF
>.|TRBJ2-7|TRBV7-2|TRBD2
TGTGCCAGCAGCCCGGGGGGGAGCTCCTACGAGCAGTACTTC
CASSPGGSSYEQYF
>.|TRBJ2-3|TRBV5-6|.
TGTGCCAGCAGCTTTGCCGCAGATACGCAGTATTTT
CASSFAADTQYF
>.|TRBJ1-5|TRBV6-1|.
TGTGCCAGCAGTGAAAGGGCAGGGGCGTTTTACCGGAGCAATCAGCCCCAGCATTTT
CASSERAGAFYRSNQPQHF
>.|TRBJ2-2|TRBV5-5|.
TGTGCCAGCAGCTGGACCGGAAACACCGGGGAGCTGTTTTTT
CASSWTGNTGELFF
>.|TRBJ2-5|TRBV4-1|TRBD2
TGCGCCAGCAGCCATCCGCGAGTAGGACTAGCGGGGGGGCCGGGAGACCAAGAGACCCAGTACTTC
CASSHPRVGLAGGPGDQETQYF
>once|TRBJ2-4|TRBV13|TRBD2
TGTGCCAGCAGCTTAGGCTTCGGGCAGAGCGGGGTCGGTTTCGAAAACATTCAGTACTTC
CASSLGFGQSGVGFENIQYF
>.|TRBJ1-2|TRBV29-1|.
TGCAGCGCTGGACGCCAGGCCGGTGGCTACACCTTC
CSAGRQAGGYTF
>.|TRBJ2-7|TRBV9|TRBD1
TGTGCCAGCAGCCCGCAGGGGGCGGGCGAGCAGTACTTC
CASSPQGAGEQYF
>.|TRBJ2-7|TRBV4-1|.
TGCGCCAGCAGCCAAGTCATAGAACTACCCTACGAGCAGTACTTC
CASSQVIELPYEQYF
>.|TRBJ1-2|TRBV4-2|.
TGTGCCAGCAGCCAAGAGAATGGAGCTAATGGCTACACCTTC
CASSQENGANGYTF
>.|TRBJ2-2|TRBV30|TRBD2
TGTGCCTGGAGTTTAAGGGGACTAGCTCCCGGGGAGCTGTTTTTT
CAWSLRGLAPGELFF